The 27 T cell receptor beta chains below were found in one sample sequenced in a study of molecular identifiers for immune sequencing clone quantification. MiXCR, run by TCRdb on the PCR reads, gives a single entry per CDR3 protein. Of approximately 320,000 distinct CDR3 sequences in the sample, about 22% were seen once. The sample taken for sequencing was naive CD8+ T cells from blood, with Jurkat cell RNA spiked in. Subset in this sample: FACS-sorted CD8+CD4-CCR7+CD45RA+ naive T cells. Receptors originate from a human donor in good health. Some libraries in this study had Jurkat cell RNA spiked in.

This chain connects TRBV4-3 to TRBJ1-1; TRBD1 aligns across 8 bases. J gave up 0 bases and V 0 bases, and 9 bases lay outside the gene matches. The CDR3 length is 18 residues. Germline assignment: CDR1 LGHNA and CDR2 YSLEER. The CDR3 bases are TGCGCCAGCAGCCAAGATCTGTCCGGACAGGGCCTGAACACTGAAGCTTTCTTT. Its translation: CASSQDLSGQGLNTEAFF.

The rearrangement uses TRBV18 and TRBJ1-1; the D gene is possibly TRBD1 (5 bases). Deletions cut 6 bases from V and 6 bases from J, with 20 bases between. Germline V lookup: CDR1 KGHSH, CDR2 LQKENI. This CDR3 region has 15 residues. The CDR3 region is CASSPSGGVGAEAFF. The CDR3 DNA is TGTGCCAGCTCGCCCTCGGGGGGGGTGGGAGCTGAAGCTTTCTTT.

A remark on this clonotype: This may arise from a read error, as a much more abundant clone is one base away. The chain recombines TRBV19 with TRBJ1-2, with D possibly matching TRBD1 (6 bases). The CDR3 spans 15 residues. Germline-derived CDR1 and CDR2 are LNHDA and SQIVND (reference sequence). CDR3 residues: CASTASGAGYYGFTF. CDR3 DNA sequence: TGTGCCAGTACCGCTTCGGGGGCTGGATACTATGGCTTCACCTTC.

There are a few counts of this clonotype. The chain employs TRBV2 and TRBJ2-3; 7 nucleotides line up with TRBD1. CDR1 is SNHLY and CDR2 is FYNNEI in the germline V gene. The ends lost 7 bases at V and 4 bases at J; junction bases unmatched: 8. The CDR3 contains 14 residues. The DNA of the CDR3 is TGTGCCAGCACTCTTACGACAGGGCCAGATACGCAGTATTTT. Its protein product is CASTLTTGPDTQYF.

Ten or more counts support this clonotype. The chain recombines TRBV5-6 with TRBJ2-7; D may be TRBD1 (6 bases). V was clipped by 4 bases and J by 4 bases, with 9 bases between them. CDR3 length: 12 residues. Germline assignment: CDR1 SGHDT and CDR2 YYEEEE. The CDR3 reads CASSADRYEQYF. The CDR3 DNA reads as TGTGCCAGCAGCGCCGACAGGTACGAGCAGTACTTC. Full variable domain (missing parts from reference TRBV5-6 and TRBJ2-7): DAGVTQSPTHLIKTRGQQVTLRCSPKSGHDTVSWYQQALGQGPQFIFQYYEEEERQRGNFPDRFSGHQFPNYSSELNVNALLLGDSALYLCASSADRYEQYFGPGTRLTVT.

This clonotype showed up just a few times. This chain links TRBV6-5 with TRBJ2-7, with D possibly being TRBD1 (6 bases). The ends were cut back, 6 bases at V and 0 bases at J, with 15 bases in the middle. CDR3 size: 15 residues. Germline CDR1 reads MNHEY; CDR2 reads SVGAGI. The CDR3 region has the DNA TGTGCCAGCAGCCCCGCGACAGGAAGCTCCTACGAGCAGTACTTC. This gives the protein CASSPATGSSYEQYF.

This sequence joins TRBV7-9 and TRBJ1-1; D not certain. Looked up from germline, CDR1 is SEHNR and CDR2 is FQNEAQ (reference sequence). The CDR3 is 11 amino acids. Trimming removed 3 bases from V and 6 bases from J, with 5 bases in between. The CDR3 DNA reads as TGTGCCAGCAGCTTCAGGCCTGAAGCTTTCTTT. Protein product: CASSFRPEAFF.

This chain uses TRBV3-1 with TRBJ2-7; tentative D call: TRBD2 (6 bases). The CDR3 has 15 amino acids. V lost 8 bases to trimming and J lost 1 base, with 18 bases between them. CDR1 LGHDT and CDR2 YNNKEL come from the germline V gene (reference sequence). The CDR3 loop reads CASALRIGGSYEQYF. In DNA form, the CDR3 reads TGTGCCAGCGCTCTCCGGATCGGGGGATCCTACGAGCAGTACTTC.

The CDR3 coding sequence is TGTGCCAGCAGTTTCAGAATTATGGACGAGCAGTACTTC. This gives the protein CASSFRIMDEQYF. The chain couples TRBV28 to TRBJ2-7; no firm D call. Per germline, CDR1 MDHEN and CDR2 SYDVKM. V was clipped by 3 bases and J by 5 bases, with 11 bases between them. CDR3 size: 13 residues.

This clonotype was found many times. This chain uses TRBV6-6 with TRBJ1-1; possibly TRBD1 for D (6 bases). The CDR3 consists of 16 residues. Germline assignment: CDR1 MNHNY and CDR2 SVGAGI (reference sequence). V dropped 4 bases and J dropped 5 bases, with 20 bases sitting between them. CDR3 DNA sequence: TGTGCCAGCAGTTCTCCGGGATGGGGGCGGAATACTGAAGCTTTCTTT. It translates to CASSSPGWGRNTEAFF.

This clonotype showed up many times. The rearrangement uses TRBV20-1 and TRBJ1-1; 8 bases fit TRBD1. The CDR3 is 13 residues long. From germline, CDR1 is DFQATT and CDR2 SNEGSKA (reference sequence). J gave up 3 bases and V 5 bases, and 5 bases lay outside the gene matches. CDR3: CSALTGADTEAFF. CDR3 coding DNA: TGCAGTGCTCTGACAGGGGCGGACACTGAAGCTTTCTTT.

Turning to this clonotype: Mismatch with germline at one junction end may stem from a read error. The CDR3 DNA reads TGTGCCAGCAGAGCACCACAGGGGCAAAGTGTCTACACTGAAGCTTTATTT. This encodes CASRAPQGQSVYTEALF. This sequence joins TRBV7-9 and TRBJ1-1; 7 nucleotides match TRBD1. The CDR3 length is 17 residues. CDR1 SEHNR and CDR2 FQNEAQ come from the germline V gene (reference sequence).

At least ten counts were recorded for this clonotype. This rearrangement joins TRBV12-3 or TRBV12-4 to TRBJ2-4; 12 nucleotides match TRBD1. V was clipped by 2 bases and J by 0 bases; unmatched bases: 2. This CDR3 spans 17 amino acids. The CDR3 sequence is CASSLTGQGAAKNIQYF. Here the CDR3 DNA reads TGTGCCAGCAGTTTAACGGGACAGGGGGCAGCCAAAAACATTCAGTACTTC.

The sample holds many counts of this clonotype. The CDR3 DNA is TGTGCCAGCAGTTCGGTAAGGACTGAAGCTTTCTTT. Its protein product is CASSSVRTEAFF. The gene calls are TRBV28 and TRBJ1-1; D unresolved. Trimming left V 4 bases short and J 5 bases short, with 8 bases between. Germline CDR1 reads MDHEN; CDR2 reads SYDVKM. The CDR3 contains 12 residues.

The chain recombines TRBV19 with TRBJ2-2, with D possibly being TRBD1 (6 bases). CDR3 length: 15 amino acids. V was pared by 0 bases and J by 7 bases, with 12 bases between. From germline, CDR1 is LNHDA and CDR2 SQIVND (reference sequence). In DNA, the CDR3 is TGTGCCAGTAGTATAGATGTGGGGGCCGTCGGGGAGCTGTTTTTT. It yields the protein CASSIDVGAVGELFF.

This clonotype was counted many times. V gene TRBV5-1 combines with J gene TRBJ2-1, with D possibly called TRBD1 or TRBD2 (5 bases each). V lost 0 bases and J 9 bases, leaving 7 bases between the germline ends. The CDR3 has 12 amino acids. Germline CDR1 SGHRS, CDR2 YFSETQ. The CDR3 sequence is CASSLAGREQFF. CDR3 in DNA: TGCGCCAGCAGCTTGGCGGGACGTGAGCAGTTCTTC.

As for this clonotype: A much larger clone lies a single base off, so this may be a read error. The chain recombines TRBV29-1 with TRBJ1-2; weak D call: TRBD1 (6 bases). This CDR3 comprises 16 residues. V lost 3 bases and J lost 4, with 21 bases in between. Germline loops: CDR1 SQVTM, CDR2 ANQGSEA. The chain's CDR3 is CSVDTGQRIQRYGYTF. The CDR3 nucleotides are TGCAGCGTTGATACAGGACAGAGAATTCAACGCTATGGCTACACCTTC.

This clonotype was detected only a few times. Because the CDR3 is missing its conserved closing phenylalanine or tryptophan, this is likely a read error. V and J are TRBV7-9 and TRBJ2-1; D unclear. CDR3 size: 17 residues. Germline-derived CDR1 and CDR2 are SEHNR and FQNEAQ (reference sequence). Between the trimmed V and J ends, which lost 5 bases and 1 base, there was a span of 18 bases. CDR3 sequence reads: CASSQKGGRGSYNEQFL. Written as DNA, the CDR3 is TGTGCCAGCAGCCAAAAAGGTGGCCGAGGTTCCTACAATGAGCAGTTCCTC.

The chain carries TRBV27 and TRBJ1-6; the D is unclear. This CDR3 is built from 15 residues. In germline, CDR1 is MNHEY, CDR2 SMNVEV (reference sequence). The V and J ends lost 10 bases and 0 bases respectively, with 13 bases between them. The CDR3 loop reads CATGAKSSYNSPLHF. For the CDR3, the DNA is TGTGCCACGGGAGCGAAGAGCTCCTATAATTCACCCCTCCACTTT.

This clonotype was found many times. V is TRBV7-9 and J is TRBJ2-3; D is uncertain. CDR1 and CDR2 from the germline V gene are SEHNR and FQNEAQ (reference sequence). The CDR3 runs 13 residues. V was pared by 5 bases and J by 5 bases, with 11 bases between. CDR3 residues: CASSPPVEDTQYF. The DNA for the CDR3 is TGTGCCAGCAGCCCCCCAGTGGAAGATACGCAGTATTTT.

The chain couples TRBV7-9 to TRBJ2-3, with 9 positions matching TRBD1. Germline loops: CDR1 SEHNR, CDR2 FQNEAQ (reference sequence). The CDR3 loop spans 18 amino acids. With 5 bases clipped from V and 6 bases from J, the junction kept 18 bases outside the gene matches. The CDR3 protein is CASSVTPGQGPIDDTQYF. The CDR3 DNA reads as TGTGCCAGCAGCGTTACACCGGGACAGGGCCCCATCGACGATACGCAGTATTTT.

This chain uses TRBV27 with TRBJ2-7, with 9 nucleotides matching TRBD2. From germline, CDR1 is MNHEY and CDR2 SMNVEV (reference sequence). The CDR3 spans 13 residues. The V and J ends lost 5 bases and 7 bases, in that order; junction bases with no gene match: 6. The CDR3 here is CASSRGGGFEQYF. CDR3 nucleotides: TGTGCCAGCAGTCGCGGGGGGGGGTTTGAGCAGTACTTC.

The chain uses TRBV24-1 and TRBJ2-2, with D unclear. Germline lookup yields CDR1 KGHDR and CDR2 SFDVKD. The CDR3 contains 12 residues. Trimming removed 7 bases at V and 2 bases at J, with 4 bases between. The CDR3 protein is CATSVNTGELFF. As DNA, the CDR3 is TGTGCCACCAGCGTAAACACCGGGGAGCTGTTTTTT.

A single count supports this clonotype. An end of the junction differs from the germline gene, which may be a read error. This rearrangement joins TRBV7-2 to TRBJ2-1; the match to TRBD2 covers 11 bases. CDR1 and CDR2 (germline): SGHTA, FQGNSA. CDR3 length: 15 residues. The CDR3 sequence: CASSLVSGGANAQFF. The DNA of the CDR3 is TGTGCCAGCAGCTTAGTTAGCGGGGGGGCCAATGCGCAGTTCTTC. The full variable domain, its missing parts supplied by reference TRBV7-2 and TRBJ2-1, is GAGVSQSPSNKVTEKGKDVELRCDPISGHTALYWYRQSLGQGLEFLIYFQGNSAPDKSGLPSDRFSAERTGGSVSTLTIQRTQQEDSAVYLCASSLVSGGANAQFFGPGTRLTVL.

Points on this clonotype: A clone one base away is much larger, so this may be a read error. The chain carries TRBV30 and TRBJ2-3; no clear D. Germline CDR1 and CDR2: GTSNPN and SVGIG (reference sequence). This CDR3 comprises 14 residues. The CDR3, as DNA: TGTGCCTGGAGTTTTGGGGATGCGTACGATACGCGGTATTTT. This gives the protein CAWSFGDAYDTRYF.

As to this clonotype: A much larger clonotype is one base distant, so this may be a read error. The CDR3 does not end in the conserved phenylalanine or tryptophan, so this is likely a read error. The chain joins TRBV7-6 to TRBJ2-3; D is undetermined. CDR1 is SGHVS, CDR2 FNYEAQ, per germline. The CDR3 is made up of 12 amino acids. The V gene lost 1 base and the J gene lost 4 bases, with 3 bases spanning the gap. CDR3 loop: CASSLEADTQYL. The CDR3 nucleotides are TGTGCCAGCAGCTTAGAGGCAGATACGCAGTATCTT.

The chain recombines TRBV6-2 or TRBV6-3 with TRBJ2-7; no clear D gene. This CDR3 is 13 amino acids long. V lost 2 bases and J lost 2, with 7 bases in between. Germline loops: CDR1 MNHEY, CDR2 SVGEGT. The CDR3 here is CASSYGIPYEQYF. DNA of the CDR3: TGTGCCAGCAGTTACGGGATACCCTACGAGCAGTACTTC.